Given below is one TCR beta chain in context. The antigen is undetermined. It was with 60 Vbeta and 13 Jbeta primers that the PCR ran. Profiled with immunoSEQ multiplex PCR; TCRdb holds only in-frame clones, not every one. The data show 150,000 or so clones, over 65% seen once. This specimen comes from a study of cytomegalovirus exposure and HLA in healthy donors. Looking at the study overall: There were approximately 85 million unique TCRs (from HLA-typed donors) in an early data release.

Germline values: CDR1 KGHSH, CDR2 LQKENI. The CDR3 is made up of 16 amino acids. Deletions cut 2 bases from V and 3 bases from J, with 14 bases between. Findings of the study overall: Analysis was carried out at a later point, and it linked a missense DCLRE1C variant to TCR beta V- and J-gene trimming. Being productive about 87% or about 30% of the time was typical of most TCR beta V segments in an earlier analysis.

As for the donors, each was a healthy bone marrow donor. The clonotype originates from a woman between 40 and 55 years old in good health and CMV-seronegative. The rearrangement joins TRBV18 to TRBJ1-5, with D maybe TRBD1 (5 bases). The sequenced sample consisted of PBMCs. The CDR3 bases are TGTGCCAGCTCACCAGGGCAGGGTGGGGACAATCAGCCCCAGCATTTT. Protein sequence: CASSPGQGGDNQPQHF.